The rows below give T cell receptor beta chains drawn from one sample of a study of cytomegalovirus exposure and HLA in healthy donors. Sequencing used immunoSEQ multiplex PCR; TCRdb keeps in-frame clones, though not all of them. The table shows roughly 150,000 clones, with roughly 80% occurring only once. The sequenced material came from PBMCs. The receptors originated from a male donor in good health and CMV-seronegative. CDR3s include the opening cysteine and the closing phenylalanine or tryptophan. Each record gives: D gene, clone size, V gene, J gene, CDR3 protein, CDR3 DNA. The D gene is left open where the match is weak. Size is stated for part of the rows, as once, few or many counts, or as a class when the clone is expanded.

TRBD1	-	TRBV4-3	TRBJ1-2	CASSQPYGRTGGRGYTF	TGCGCCAGCAGCCAACCTTATGGGCGGACAGGGGGCCGAGGCTACACCTTC
-	once	TRBV5-1	TRBJ1-4	CASSLISGEGEKLFF	TGCGCCAGCAGCTTGATCTCAGGGGAAGGCGAAAAACTGTTTTTT
-	once	TRBV11-3	TRBJ2-5	CASSRGPKETQYF	TGTGCCAGCAGCAGAGGGCCGAAAGAGACCCAGTACTTC
TRBD1	-	TRBV9	TRBJ1-2	CASLSSSGGGFGYTF	TGTGCCAGCCTTTCCTCCAGTGGAGGGGGCTTTGGCTACACCTTC
-	-	TRBV15	TRBJ2-1	CATSRVSSSYNEQFF	TGTGCCACCAGCAGAGTTTCCAGCTCCTACAATGAGCAGTTCTTC
TRBD2	few	TRBV6-5	TRBJ2-7	CASSAQGGGVREQYF	TGTGCCAGCAGCGCTCAGGGCGGGGGGGTGAGGGAGCAGTACTTC
TRBD1	-	TRBV6-5	TRBJ2-7	CASSLTGGEQYF	TGTGCCAGCAGTTTGACAGGGGGCGAGCAGTACTTC
TRBD1	once	TRBV4-3	TRBJ2-7	CASSPDRGPYEQYF	TGCGCCAGCAGCCCCGACAGGGGGCCCTACGAGCAGTACTTC
-	once	TRBV5-6	TRBJ2-7	CASSLAGREQYF	TGTGCCAGCAGCTTGGCTGGGAGGGAGCAGTACTTC
-	-	TRBV4-2	TRBJ1-5	CASSQDPLANQPQHF	TGTGCCAGCAGCCAAGACCCACTAGCCAATCAGCCCCAGCATTTT
TRBD1	many	TRBV4-2	TRBJ2-6	CASSHPGGTVSGANVLTF	TGTGCCAGCAGCCACCCAGGGGGCACCGTCTCTGGGGCCAACGTCCTGACTTTC
-	-	TRBV7-9	TRBJ1-3	CAFGVYGNTIYF	TGTGCCTTCGGGGTATACGGAAACACCATATATTTT
TRBD2	-	TRBV7-8	TRBJ2-5	CASSLVLAVGATQYF	TGTGCCAGCAGCTTAGTTCTAGCGGTTGGGGCGACCCAGTACTTC
TRBD1	-	TRBV28	TRBJ1-2	CASSFRGQAVGYTF	TGTGCCAGCAGTTTCCGAGGACAGGCCGTTGGCTACACCTTC
TRBD2	-	TRBV6-5	TRBJ2-5	CASSYSAGGRGETQYF	TGTGCCAGCAGTTACTCGGCCGGAGGGAGGGGAGAGACCCAGTACTTC
-	-	TRBV7-3	TRBJ2-2	CASSFGVGGANTGELFF	TGTGCCAGCAGCTTTGGGGTAGGGGGGGCGAACACCGGGGAGCTGTTTTTT
TRBD1	-	TRBV28	TRBJ1-2	CASSLQGAYGYTF	TGTGCCAGCAGTTTGCAGGGGGCATACGGCTACACCTTC
TRBD1	-	TRBV12-5	TRBJ2-1	CASATTGGFFNEQFF	TGTGCTAGTGCCACGACAGGGGGCTTTTTCAATGAGCAGTTCTTC
-	-	TRBV7-8	TRBJ1-4	CASSYRASNEKLFF	TGTGCCAGCAGCTACAGGGCGTCTAATGAAAAACTGTTTTTT
-	-	TRBV11-2	TRBJ2-7	CASSLVSYEQYF	TGTGCCAGCAGCTTAGTTAGCTACGAGCAGTACTTC
-	-	TRBV9	TRBJ2-7	CASSVGGLGAYEQYF	TGTGCCAGCAGCGTAGGAGGTCTAGGCGCCTACGAGCAGTACTTC
-	-	TRBV4-3	TRBJ2-7	CASSQEGGAYEQYF	TGCGCCAGCAGCCAAGAAGGCGGAGCCTACGAGCAGTACTTC
-	-	TRBV14	TRBJ1-2	CASSPGGAGYTF	TGTGCCAGCAGCCCCGGCGGCGCTGGCTACACCTTC
-	-	TRBV7-9	TRBJ1-1	CASSPLGQGNTEAFF	TGTGCCAGCAGCCCCCTCGGGCAGGGGAACACTGAAGCTTTCTTT
-	-	TRBV19	TRBJ1-5	CASSIASAPNQPQHF	TGTGCCAGTAGTATAGCGAGCGCCCCGAATCAGCCCCAGCATTTT
-	-	TRBV7-3	TRBJ2-1	CASRPGLSINEQFF	TGTGCCAGCAGGCCGGGACTTTCGATCAATGAGCAGTTCTTC
-	-	TRBV19	TRBJ1-2	CASSMKGQGYGYTF	TGTGCCAGTAGTATGAAGGGGCAGGGCTATGGCTACACCTTC
TRBD1	-	TRBV30	TRBJ2-7	CAWSIAGTGPYEQYF	TGTGCCTGGAGTATAGCCGGGACAGGACCCTACGAGCAGTACTTC
-	-	TRBV20-1	TRBJ1-5	CSARGGQPQHF	TGCAGCGCCAGGGGCGGCCAGCCCCAGCATTTT
-	once	TRBV28	TRBJ2-7	CASSLELYEQYF	TGTGCCAGCAGCCTCGAGTTGTACGAGCAGTACTTC
-	-	TRBV30	TRBJ2-5	CAWSGQQETQYF	TGTGCCTGGAGCGGACAGCAAGAGACCCAGTACTTC
TRBD1	-	TRBV6-5	TRBJ2-7	CASSYTGGGGNEQYF	TGTGCCAGCAGTTATACAGGGGGAGGAGGGAACGAGCAGTACTTC
TRBD1	-	TRBV27	TRBJ1-2	CASSLLSPGTGLRGYGYTF	TGTGCCAGCAGTTTACTAAGTCCCGGGACAGGCCTAAGGGGCTATGGCTACACCTTC
-	-	TRBV21-1	TRBJ2-5	CASSTPGQETQYF	TGTGCCAGCAGCACCCCGGGGCAAGAGACCCAGTACTTC
-	-	TRBV29-1	TRBJ1-1	CSVEAGGLTEAFF	TGCAGCGTTGAAGCGGGGGGCCTTACGGAAGCTTTCTTT